This TCR beta chain appears in the sequencing data of a study of OX40 agonist ivuxolimab in advanced cancers. V was clipped by 0 bases and J by 3 bases, with 6 bases between them. This CDR3 is built from 13 residues. Per the germline V gene, CDR1 is SGDLS and CDR2 is YYNGEE. TCRdb's table, derived via immunoSEQ multiplex PCR, lists solely in-frame clones and lacks some. There are tens of thousands of clones in the sample; 65% to 85% occur only once, and about 4.9% lies in the top ten. The V call is TRBV9, the J call TRBJ1-2; D perhaps matches TRBD1 (5 bases). Sequenced here: CD4+ or CD8+ T cells sorted from blood, sampled in a trial of the OX40 agonist ivuxolimab. This TCR was sampled from an adult with an advanced solid tumor such as melanoma, head and neck, liver or kidney cancer. CDR3: CASSVEGDYGYTF. CDR3 in DNA: TGTGCCAGCAGCGTAGAAGGGGACTATGGCTACACCTTC.